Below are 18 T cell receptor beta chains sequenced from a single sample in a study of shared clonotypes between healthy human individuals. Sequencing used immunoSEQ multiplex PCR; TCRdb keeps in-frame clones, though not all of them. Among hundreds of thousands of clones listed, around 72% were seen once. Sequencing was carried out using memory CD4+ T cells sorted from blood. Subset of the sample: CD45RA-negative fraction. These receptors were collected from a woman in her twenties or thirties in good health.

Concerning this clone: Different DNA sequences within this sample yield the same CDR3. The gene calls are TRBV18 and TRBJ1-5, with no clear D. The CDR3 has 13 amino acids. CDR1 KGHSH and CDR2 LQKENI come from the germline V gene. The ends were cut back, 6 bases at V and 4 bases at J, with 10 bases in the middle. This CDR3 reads CASSDSRNQPQHF. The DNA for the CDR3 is TGTGCCAGCTCGGATAGCAGGAATCAGCCCCAGCATTTT.

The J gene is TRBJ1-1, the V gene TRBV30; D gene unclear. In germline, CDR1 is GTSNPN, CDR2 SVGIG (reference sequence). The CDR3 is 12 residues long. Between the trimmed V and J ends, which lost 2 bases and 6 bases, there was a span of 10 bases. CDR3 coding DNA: TGTGCCTGGAGTAAGCGGACCCCTGAAGCTTTCTTT. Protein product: CAWSKRTPEAFF.

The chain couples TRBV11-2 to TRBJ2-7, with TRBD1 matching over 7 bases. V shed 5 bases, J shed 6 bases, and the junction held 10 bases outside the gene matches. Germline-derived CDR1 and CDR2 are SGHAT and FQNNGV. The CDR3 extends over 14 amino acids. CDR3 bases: TGTGCCAGCAGCACCAAGACAGGGAACGGCGAGCAGTACTTC. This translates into CASSTKTGNGEQYF.

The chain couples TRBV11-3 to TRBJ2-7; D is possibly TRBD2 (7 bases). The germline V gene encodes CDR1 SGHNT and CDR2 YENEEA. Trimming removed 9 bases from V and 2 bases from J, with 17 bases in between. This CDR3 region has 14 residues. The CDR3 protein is CARREGTPTYEQYF. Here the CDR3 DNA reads TGTGCCAGAAGGGAGGGGACACCGACCTACGAGCAGTACTTC.

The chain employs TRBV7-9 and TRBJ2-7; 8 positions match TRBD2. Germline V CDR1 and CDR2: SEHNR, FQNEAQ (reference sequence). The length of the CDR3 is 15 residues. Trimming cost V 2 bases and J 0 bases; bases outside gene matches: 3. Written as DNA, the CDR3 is TGTGCCAGCAGCTTAACTAGCGGAAGCTCCTACGAGCAGTACTTC. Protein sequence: CASSLTSGSSYEQYF.

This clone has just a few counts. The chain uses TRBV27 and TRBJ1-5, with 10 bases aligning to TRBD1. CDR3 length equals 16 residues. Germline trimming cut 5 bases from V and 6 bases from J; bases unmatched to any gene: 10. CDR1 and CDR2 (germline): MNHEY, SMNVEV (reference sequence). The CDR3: CASSPLDRGLSQPQHF. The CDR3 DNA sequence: TGTGCCAGCAGTCCATTAGACAGGGGGCTGAGTCAGCCCCAGCATTTT.

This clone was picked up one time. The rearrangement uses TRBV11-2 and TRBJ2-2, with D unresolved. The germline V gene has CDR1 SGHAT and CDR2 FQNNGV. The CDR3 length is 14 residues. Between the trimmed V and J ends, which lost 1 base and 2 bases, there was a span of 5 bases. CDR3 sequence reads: CASSLAFNTGELFF. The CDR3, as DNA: TGTGCCAGCAGCTTAGCGTTTAACACCGGGGAGCTGTTTTTT.

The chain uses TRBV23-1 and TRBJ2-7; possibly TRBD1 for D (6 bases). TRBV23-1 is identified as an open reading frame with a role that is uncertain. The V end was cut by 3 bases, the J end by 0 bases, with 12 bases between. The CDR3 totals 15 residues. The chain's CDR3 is CASSHPDSISYEQYF. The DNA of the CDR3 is TGCGCCAGCAGTCATCCGGACAGCATCTCCTACGAGCAGTACTTC.

The CDR3 coding sequence is TGTGCCAGCAGCTTACCACGACAGGGGATCTCTGGGGCCAACGTCCTGACTTTC. The encoded protein is CASSLPRQGISGANVLTF. The rearrangement joins TRBV7-3 to TRBJ2-6; 8 bases map to TRBD1. Germline lookup yields CDR1 SGHTA and CDR2 FQGTGA. V gave up 2 bases and J gave up 0 bases; unmatched junction bases: 6. The CDR3 extends over 18 amino acids.

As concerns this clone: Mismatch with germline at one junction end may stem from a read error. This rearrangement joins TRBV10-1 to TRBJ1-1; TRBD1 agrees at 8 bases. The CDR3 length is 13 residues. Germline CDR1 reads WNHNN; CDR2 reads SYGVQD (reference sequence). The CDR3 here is CVSSESGRGQAFF. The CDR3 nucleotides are TGCGTCAGCAGTGAGTCGGGCAGGGGGCAAGCTTTCTTT.

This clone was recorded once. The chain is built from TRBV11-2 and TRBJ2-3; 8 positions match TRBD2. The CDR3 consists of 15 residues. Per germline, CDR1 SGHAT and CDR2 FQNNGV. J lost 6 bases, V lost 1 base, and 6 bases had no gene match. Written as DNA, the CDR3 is TGTGCCAGCAGCTTAGGGACTAGCCATGAGGATACGCAGTATTTT. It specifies CASSLGTSHEDTQYF.

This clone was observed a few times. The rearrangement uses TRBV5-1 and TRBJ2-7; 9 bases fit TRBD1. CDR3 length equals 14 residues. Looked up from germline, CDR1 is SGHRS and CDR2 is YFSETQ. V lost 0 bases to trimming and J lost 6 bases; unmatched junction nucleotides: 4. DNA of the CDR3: TGCGCCAGCAGCTTGGGGACAGGGGAACGCGAGCAGTACTTC. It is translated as CASSLGTGEREQYF.

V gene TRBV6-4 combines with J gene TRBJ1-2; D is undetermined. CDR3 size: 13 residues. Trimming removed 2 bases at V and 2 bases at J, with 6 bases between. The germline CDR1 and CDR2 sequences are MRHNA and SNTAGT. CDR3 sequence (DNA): TGTGCCAGCAGTGACGAGGGAAACTATGGCTACACCTTC. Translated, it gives CASSDEGNYGYTF.

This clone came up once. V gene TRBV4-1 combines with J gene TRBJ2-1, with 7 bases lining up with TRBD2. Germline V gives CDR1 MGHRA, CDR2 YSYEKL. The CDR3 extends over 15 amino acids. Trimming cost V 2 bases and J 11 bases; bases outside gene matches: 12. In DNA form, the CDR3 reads TGCGCCAGCAGCCAACTCCTAGCGGCCTTCCGGAAGCAGTTCTTC. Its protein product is CASSQLLAAFRKQFF.

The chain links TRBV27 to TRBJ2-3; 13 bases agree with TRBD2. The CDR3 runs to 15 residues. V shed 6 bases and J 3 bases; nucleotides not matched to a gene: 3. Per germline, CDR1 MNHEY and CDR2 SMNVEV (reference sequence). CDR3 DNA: TGTGCCAGCAGGAGACTAGCGGGAGGAACAGATACGCAGTATTTT. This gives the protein CASRRLAGGTDTQYF.

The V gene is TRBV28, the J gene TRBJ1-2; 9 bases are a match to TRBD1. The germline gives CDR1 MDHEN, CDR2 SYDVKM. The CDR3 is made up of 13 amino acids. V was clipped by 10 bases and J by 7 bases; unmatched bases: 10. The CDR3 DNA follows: TGTGCCACCCCAGTACAGGGGGCGGGTGGCTACACCTTC. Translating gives CATPVQGAGGYTF.

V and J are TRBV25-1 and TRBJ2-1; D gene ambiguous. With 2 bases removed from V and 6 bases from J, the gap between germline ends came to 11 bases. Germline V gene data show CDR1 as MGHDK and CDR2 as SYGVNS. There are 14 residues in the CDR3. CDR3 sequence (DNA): TGTGCCAGCAGTGAAACCCCCCAGGTCAATGAGCAGTTCTTC. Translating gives CASSETPQVNEQFF. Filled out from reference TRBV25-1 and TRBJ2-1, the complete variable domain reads EADIYQTPRYLVIGTGKKITLECSQTMGHDKMYWYQQDPGMELHLIHYSYGVNSTEKGDLSSESTVSRIRTEHFPLTLESARPSHTSQYLCASSETPQVNEQFFGPGTRLTVL.

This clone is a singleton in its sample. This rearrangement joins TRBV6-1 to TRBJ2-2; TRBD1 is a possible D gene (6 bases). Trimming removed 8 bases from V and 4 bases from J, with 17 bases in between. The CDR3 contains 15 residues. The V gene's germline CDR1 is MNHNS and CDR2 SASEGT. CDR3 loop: CASGPPATGTGELFF. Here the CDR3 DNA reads TGTGCCAGCGGCCCCCCGGCGACAGGCACCGGGGAGCTGTTTTTT.